Below, 31 T cell receptor beta chains from the same sample are listed, as sequenced in a study of T cells in Graves' hyperthyroidism and ophthalmopathy. From RNA transcripts, TCR beta CDR3 regions were amplified. The HTBI set primed first-round TCR CDR3 RT-PCR. TCRdb independently ran MiXCR on the multiplex PCR reads; one entry per CDR3 protein. The sample has some 510,000 distinct CDR3 sequences; about 43% are singletons. Sequences were obtained from peripheral blood or thyroid tissue (not recorded which). Receptors originate from a woman aged 18-30 years with Graves' hyperthyroidism.

The chain combines TRBV6-1 with TRBJ1-3; TRBD1 might be the D (5 bases). Germline CDR1 and CDR2: MNHNS and SASEGT. This CDR3 has 15 residues. Trimming cost V 5 bases and J 0 bases, with 11 bases left between them. CDR3 residues: CASSRTGSSGNTIYF. The CDR3 DNA is TGTGCCAGCAGTCGCACAGGTAGCTCTGGAAACACCATATATTTT.

The rearrangement links TRBV25-1 to TRBJ2-5, with 11 bases fitting TRBD2. The germline gives CDR1 MGHDK, CDR2 SYGVNS. The V segment lost 10 bases and the J segment 5 bases; nucleotides outside the gene matches: 3. The CDR3 covers 12 residues. In DNA form, the CDR3 reads TGTGCCAAGACTAGCGGGGAGGAGACCCAGTACTTC. It specifies CAKTSGEETQYF.

V gene TRBV12-3 or TRBV12-4 combines with J gene TRBJ1-1; D is possibly TRBD1 (5 bases). Trimming took 4 bases from V and 4 from J, leaving 16 bases between them. The CDR3 has 15 residues. The CDR3 nucleotides are TGTGCCAGCAGTTACTCGCTGGCAGGGTCCACTGAAGCTTTCTTT. Residues: CASSYSLAGSTEAFF.

The CDR3: CASSDGANQPQHF. For the CDR3, the DNA is TGTGCCAGCAGTGATGGGGCCAATCAGCCCCAGCATTTT. V and J are TRBV2 and TRBJ1-5, with D perhaps matching TRBD1 (5 bases). V was pared by 3 bases and J by 3 bases, with 6 bases between. CDR3 size: 13 residues. Germline CDR1 is SNHLY and CDR2 is FYNNEI.

V and J are TRBV7-2 and TRBJ1-1; D not certain. This CDR3 has 13 amino acids. Germline V gene data show CDR1 as SGHTA and CDR2 as FQGNSA. Trimming left V 5 bases short and J 3 bases short, with 10 bases between. CDR3 DNA sequence: TGTGCCAGCAGCCCCACGAGGGACACTGAAGCTTTCTTT. Translating gives CASSPTRDTEAFF.

The chain recombines TRBV2 with TRBJ1-4, with D possibly matching TRBD1 (5 bases). The CDR3 length is 12 residues. The ends were cut back, 2 bases at V and 11 bases at J, with 9 bases in the middle. The V gene's germline CDR1 is SNHLY and CDR2 FYNNEI. CDR3 coding DNA: TGTGCCAGCAGTGAATACGGGGGGAAACTGTTTTTT. This sequence encodes CASSEYGGKLFF.

V usage is TRBV25-1 and J usage is TRBJ2-3, with TRBD1 matching over 8 bases. Germline trimming cut 9 bases from V and 4 bases from J; bases unmatched to any gene: 9. This CDR3 region has 14 residues. In germline, CDR1 is MGHDK, CDR2 SYGVNS. The CDR3, as DNA: TGTGCCAGTAGTATACCAGGGGGCGCAGATACGCAGTATTTT. It codes for CASSIPGGADTQYF.

Regarding this clonotype: The junction shows a germline mismatch at one end, possibly a read error. This chain connects TRBV24-1 to TRBJ2-5, with TRBD2 matching 8 bases. The CDR3 is 15 residues long. Germline V gene sequence: CDR1 KGHDR, CDR2 SFDVKD. The CDR3 DNA is TGTGCCATCAGTGAGACAGTCCTAGCGGGAGAGACCCAGTACTTC. Residues: CAISETVLAGETQYF.

This clonotype was seen only a few times. The chain carries TRBV25-1 and TRBJ2-5, with 10 nucleotides matching TRBD2. CDR3 length equals 14 residues. The V segment lost 8 bases and the J segment 7 bases; nucleotides outside the gene matches: 10. Looked up from germline, CDR1 is MGHDK and CDR2 is SYGVNS. The CDR3 spells CASGGTSAPGTQYF. The CDR3, as DNA: TGTGCCAGCGGAGGGACTAGCGCTCCGGGGACCCAGTACTTC.

CDR3 amino acids: CSVEGYNEQFF. The DNA for the CDR3 is TGCAGCGTTGAAGGCTACAATGAGCAGTTCTTC. V is TRBV29-1 and J is TRBJ2-1; D call uncertain. The V gene's germline CDR1 is SQVTM and CDR2 ANQGSEA. V shed 1 base and J shed 3 bases, with 1 base lying between them. The CDR3 spans 11 residues.

The table lists this clonotype with many counts. V is TRBV29-1 and J is TRBJ2-7, with a weak D call TRBD1 (5 bases). The CDR3 runs 12 residues. The V and J ends lost 4 bases and 4 bases respectively, with 11 bases between them. Germline values: CDR1 SQVTM, CDR2 ANQGSEA. CDR3 sequence: CSVAIDRYEQYF. DNA of the CDR3: TGCAGCGTTGCAATCGACAGATACGAGCAGTACTTC.

The sample holds many counts of this clonotype. CDR3 protein: CASSRPRGVGTEAFF. CDR3 coding DNA: TGTGCCAGCAGCCGTCCCCGCGGGGTTGGGACTGAAGCTTTCTTT. The J gene is TRBJ1-1, the V gene TRBV7-9; D is unresolved. Trimming left V 5 bases short and J 5 bases short, with 18 bases between. Germline V lookup: CDR1 SEHNR, CDR2 FQNEAQ (reference sequence). The CDR3 has 15 amino acids.

This sequence joins TRBV11-2 and TRBJ1-5, with TRBD1 matching over 10 bases. V was clipped by 5 bases and J by 4 bases; unmatched bases: 8. The CDR3 has 16 residues. Germline CDR1 is SGHAT and CDR2 is FQNNGV. The CDR3 DNA reads TGTGCCAGCAGCCATGGTCCGGGACAGGGGAATCAGCCCCAGCATTTT. Its translation: CASSHGPGQGNQPQHF.

The sample holds a few counts of this clonotype. At one boundary the junction diverges from the germline segment, which might be a read error. The rearrangement uses TRBV7-8 and TRBJ2-7; D is possibly TRBD2 (6 bases). This CDR3 has 13 residues. Germline V gives CDR1 SGHVS, CDR2 FQNEAQ. CDR3: CASSLAHSGEQYF. In DNA, the CDR3 is TGTGCCAGCAGCCTAGCGCACTCGGGGGAGCAGTACTTC.

The rearrangement joins TRBV12-3 or TRBV12-4 to TRBJ1-5; D not certain. V shed 6 bases and J shed 0 bases, with 18 bases lying between them. The CDR3 runs 17 residues. The CDR3 is CASSSYSWADSNQPQHF. CDR3 DNA sequence: TGTGCCAGCAGCTCCTATTCCTGGGCGGATAGCAATCAGCCCCAGCATTTT.

There are many counts of this clonotype. The chain has TRBV29-1 and TRBJ2-5, with 7 nucleotides matching TRBD1. The CDR3 has 13 amino acids. V was clipped by 3 bases and J by 4 bases; unmatched bases: 5. Germline V gene data show CDR1 as SQVTM and CDR2 as ANQGSEA. The CDR3 here is CSVDVTGLETQYF. Written as DNA, the CDR3 is TGCAGCGTTGATGTGACAGGGTTAGAGACCCAGTACTTC.

This chain connects TRBV9 to TRBJ1-1; possible D gene TRBD1, 6 bases. CDR3 length: 15 amino acids. Per germline, CDR1 SGDLS and CDR2 YYNGEE. Deletions cut 4 bases from V and 0 bases from J, with 13 bases between. CDR3 sequence reads: CASSHSDSMNTEAFF. The CDR3 DNA reads as TGTGCCAGCAGCCACTCGGACAGCATGAACACTGAAGCTTTCTTT.

This clonotype was detected many times. The chain couples TRBV29-1 to TRBJ2-5; D is undetermined. Germline-derived CDR1 and CDR2 are SQVTM and ANQGSEA. V was shortened by 7 bases and J by 4 bases, with 7 bases between the two germline ends. This CDR3 spans 10 amino acids. The CDR3 here is CSAFGETQYF. DNA of the CDR3: TGCAGCGCGTTCGGAGAGACCCAGTACTTC.

The chain's CDR3 is CASSESLGRGYGYTF. The CDR3 bases are TGTGCCAGCAGTGAATCCCTCGGGCGCGGCTATGGCTACACCTTC. This chain uses TRBV25-1 with TRBJ1-2; D is ambiguous. The V end was cut by 1 base, the J end by 4 bases, with 13 bases between. Germline CDR1 and CDR2: MGHDK and SYGVNS. There are 15 residues in the CDR3.

The table lists this clonotype with a few counts. The rearrangement links TRBV7-8 to TRBJ2-5; TRBD2 matches 7 bases. Trimming removed 4 bases from V and 4 bases from J; junction bases left unmatched: 15. CDR3 size: 17 residues. In germline, CDR1 is SGHVS, CDR2 FQNEAQ. CDR3 amino acids: CASSSRGLAVKGETQYF. The CDR3 DNA reads as TGTGCCAGCAGCTCGAGGGGCCTAGCGGTTAAGGGAGAGACCCAGTACTTC.

Points on this clonotype: The junction departs from germline at one end; a sequencing error may be responsible. J is TRBJ2-7 and V is TRBV7-8, with 10 bases lining up with TRBD2. CDR1 is SGHVS, CDR2 FQNEAQ, per germline. The CDR3 totals 13 residues. The CDR3 coding sequence is TGCGCCAGCAAAGGACTAGCGGACTACGAGCAGTACTTC. It encodes CASKGLADYEQYF.

This clonotype was observed many times. The rearrangement joins TRBV7-6 to TRBJ1-6; D is perhaps TRBD1 (5 bases). The CDR3 sequence is 15 residues long. Germline V gene lookup returns CDR1 SGHVS and CDR2 FNYEAQ. The V end lost 4 bases, the J end lost 6 bases, and 13 bases lay between the germline ends. The DNA for the CDR3 is TGTGCCAGCAGCTACGACAGTCAAACTAATTCACCCCTCCACTTT. Translating it yields CASSYDSQTNSPLHF.

This clonotype was picked up many times. J is TRBJ1-5 and V is TRBV24-1; weak D call: TRBD1 (6 bases). The CDR3 spans 12 residues. Trimming pared 7 bases from V and 6 bases from J, leaving 9 bases between. Germline V lookup: CDR1 KGHDR, CDR2 SFDVKD. In DNA form, the CDR3 reads TGTGCCACCAGCAGGGGTTCTCAGCCCCAGCATTTT. Protein sequence: CATSRGSQPQHF.

This clonotype was observed a few times. This rearrangement joins TRBV19 to TRBJ2-2; D ambiguous. The CDR3 loop spans 14 amino acids. Trimming removed 3 bases from V and 1 base from J, with 6 bases in between. Germline CDR1 LNHDA, CDR2 SQIVND (reference sequence). For the CDR3, the DNA is TGTGCCAGTAGTATCTCGGGGAACACCGGGGAGCTGTTTTTT. Its protein is CASSISGNTGELFF.

This clonotype has only a few counts. The chain has TRBV29-1 and TRBJ2-7; the D gene is possibly TRBD2 (5 bases). This CDR3 contains 12 residues. Germline-derived CDR1 and CDR2 are SQVTM and ANQGSEA. V was pared by 7 bases and J by 3 bases, with 13 bases between. The CDR3 reads CSATSGDYEQYF. As DNA, the CDR3 is TGCAGCGCTACATCCGGGGACTACGAGCAGTACTTC.

This clonotype has a count of ten or more. The V and J genes are TRBV2 and TRBJ1-1; possible D gene TRBD1, 6 bases. The CDR3 totals 14 residues. CDR1 SNHLY and CDR2 FYNNEI come from the germline V gene. V was pared by 6 bases and J by 0 bases, with 11 bases between. The CDR3 spells CASRPDSLNTEAFF. CDR3 sequence (DNA): TGTGCCAGCAGACCGGACAGCCTGAACACTGAAGCTTTCTTT.

This clonotype was picked up many times. V gene TRBV2 combines with J gene TRBJ1-5, with 8 bases that match TRBD1. This CDR3 region has 14 residues. V was clipped by 6 bases and J by 5 bases; unmatched bases: 6. CDR1 is SNHLY, CDR2 FYNNEI, per germline. CDR3 DNA: TGTGCCAGCAGGCCCACAGGGGGGGATCAGCCCCAGCATTTT. It encodes CASRPTGGDQPQHF.

With regard to this clonotype: The CDR3 does not close with the conserved phenylalanine or tryptophan, likely indicating a read error. The V call is TRBV20-1, the J call TRBJ1-6, with D maybe TRBD1 (6 bases). The V end was cut by 2 bases, the J end by 7 bases, with 6 bases between. CDR3 length: 12 amino acids. Per the germline V gene, CDR1 is DFQATT and CDR2 is SNEGSKA (reference sequence). CDR3 in DNA: TGCAGTGCTAGACAGGGGAATTCACCCCTCCACTTA. Amino acid sequence: CSARQGNSPLHL.

This clonotype was found a few times. The chain combines TRBV5-1 with TRBJ2-6, with D perhaps TRBD1 (5 bases). V dropped 3 bases and J dropped 4 bases, with 11 bases sitting between them. The CDR3 is 15 amino acids. Per the germline V gene, CDR1 is SGHRS and CDR2 is YFSETQ. CDR3 in DNA: TGCGCCAGCAGCTACGGACATTTCGGGGCCAACGTCCTGACTTTC. Protein product: CASSYGHFGANVLTF.

The chain has TRBV7-2 and TRBJ2-2, with TRBD1 matching over 7 bases. Germline trimming cut 7 bases from V and 6 bases from J; bases unmatched to any gene: 11. The CDR3 loop spans 15 amino acids. Germline V gene data show CDR1 as SGHTA and CDR2 as FQGNSA. The CDR3, as DNA: TGTGCCAGCACCCTCGACAGGGCCTACTCCGGGGAGCTGTTTTTT. Residues: CASTLDRAYSGELFF. The whole variable domain, filled in from reference TRBV7-2 and TRBJ2-2, reads GAGVSQSPSNKVTEKGKDVELRCDPISGHTALYWYRQSLGQGLEFLIYFQGNSAPDKSGLPSDRFSAERTGGSVSTLTIQRTQQEDSAVYLCASTLDRAYSGELFFGEGSRLTVL.

V and J are TRBV7-9 and TRBJ2-7; maybe TRBD1 (6 bases). This CDR3 comprises 14 residues. In germline, CDR1 is SEHNR, CDR2 FQNEAQ (reference sequence). V was shortened by 5 bases and J by 2 bases, with 13 bases between the two germline ends. In DNA, the CDR3 is TGTGCCAGCAGCCCTCAGGGGCTGGCCTACGAGCAGTACTTC. This translates into CASSPQGLAYEQYF.